The 21 T cell receptor beta chains below were found in one sample sequenced in a study of early T cells in non-severe SARS-CoV-2 infection. TCRdb fed the 5' RACE reads into MiXCR, producing one record per CDR3 protein. The table records 70,000 to 85,000 distinct CDR3 sequences, about 5% of them present only once. Material: whole blood, obtained at baseline. The receptor set was obtained from an adult who was a healthcare worker with PCR-confirmed SARS-CoV-2 infection or an uninfected control (not recorded which).

The chain is built from TRBV7-9 and TRBJ2-3, with D possibly TRBD2 on 6 matching bases. Trimming pared 4 bases from V and 4 bases from J, leaving 9 bases between. The CDR3 totals 13 residues. Germline CDR1 and CDR2: SEHNR and FQNEAQ (reference sequence). CDR3 in DNA: TGTGCCAGCAGCTACGGGAGCTCAGATACGCAGTATTTT. As protein: CASSYGSSDTQYF.

This clonotype was detected many times. V and J are TRBV20-1 and TRBJ1-1; D is perhaps TRBD1 (6 bases). Germline V gene data show CDR1 as DFQATT and CDR2 as SNEGSKA (reference sequence). V was pared by 3 bases and J by 2 bases, with 10 bases between. The CDR3 consists of 13 residues. The CDR3 nucleotides are TGCAGTGCTAGTGACAGGCCAAACACTGAAGCTTTCTTT. As protein: CSASDRPNTEAFF.

This clonotype was recorded many times. The CDR3 loop is CASSYAGGHTEAFF. The CDR3 nucleotides are TGTGCCAGCAGTTACGCAGGGGGCCACACTGAAGCTTTCTTT. The chain links TRBV6-5 to TRBJ1-1; 8 nucleotides align to TRBD1. Germline loops: CDR1 MNHEY, CDR2 SVGAGI. J gave up 3 bases and V 2 bases, and 2 bases lay outside the gene matches. The CDR3 has 14 residues.

This clonotype was detected only a few times. The chain's CDR3 is CASSETPGVSYEQYF. The CDR3 coding sequence is TGTGCCAGCAGTGAGACCCCAGGGGTTTCCTACGAGCAGTACTTC. The chain recombines TRBV6-1 with TRBJ2-7, with D possibly being TRBD1 (6 bases). Germline-derived CDR1 and CDR2 are MNHNS and SASEGT. Trimming removed 3 bases from V and 1 base from J, with 13 bases in between. The CDR3 extends over 15 amino acids.

This clonotype has at least ten counts. The chain employs TRBV20-1 and TRBJ2-2; D unresolved. Germline CDR1 is DFQATT and CDR2 is SNEGSKA (reference sequence). CDR3 length: 11 residues. Trimming removed 1 base from V and 6 bases from J, with 3 bases in between. In nucleotides, the CDR3 is TGCAGTGCTAGAGTCCCCGGGGAGCTGTTTTTT. Protein product: CSARVPGELFF.

This chain uses TRBV7-2 with TRBJ2-7, with TRBD2 identical over 12 bases. Unmatched junction bases numbered 4, after V lost 6 bases and J lost 4 bases. This CDR3 region has 14 residues. Germline lookup yields CDR1 SGHTA and CDR2 FQGNSA. The CDR3 sequence: CASRSTSGGYEQYF. The CDR3 DNA reads as TGTGCCAGCAGATCTACTAGCGGGGGGTACGAGCAGTACTTC. Filled out from reference TRBV7-2 and TRBJ2-7, the complete variable domain reads GAGVSQSPSNKVTEKGKDVELRCDPISGHTALYWYRQSLGQGLEFLIYFQGNSAPDKSGLPSDRFSAERTGGSVSTLTIQRTQQEDSAVYLCASRSTSGGYEQYFGPGTRLTVT.

This clonotype was seen at least ten times. The chain has TRBV13 and TRBJ2-5, with 10 nucleotides matching TRBD2. The V gene's germline CDR1 is PRHDT and CDR2 FYEKMQ (reference sequence). The CDR3 extends over 15 amino acids. The V gene end was trimmed by 3 bases and the J gene end by 7 bases; junction bases not matched to a gene: 8. The CDR3 DNA reads TGTGCCAGCAGCTTTTTCACTAGCGGGATGGGGACCCAGTACTTC. It codes for CASSFFTSGMGTQYF.

The sample holds many counts of this clonotype. The genes are TRBV7-6 and TRBJ2-2; 10 nucleotides agree with TRBD1. V lost 6 bases to trimming and J lost 0 bases; unmatched junction nucleotides: 4. Germline CDR1 is SGHVS and CDR2 is FNYEAQ. CDR3 length equals 16 residues. The CDR3 DNA reads TGTGCCAGCAGTTCCGGGACAGGGGCGAACACCGGGGAGCTGTTTTTT. Encoded protein: CASSSGTGANTGELFF.

This clonotype was found many times. The genes are TRBV3-1 and TRBJ1-1; 12 bases line up with TRBD1. The germline V gene encodes CDR1 LGHDT and CDR2 YNNKEL (reference sequence). CDR3 length equals 14 residues. V shed 2 bases, J shed 8 bases, and the junction held 3 bases outside the gene matches. The chain's CDR3 is CASSQRGTGGEAFF. CDR3 sequence (DNA): TGTGCCAGCAGCCAACGCGGGACAGGGGGCGAAGCTTTCTTT.

The rearrangement uses TRBV20-1 and TRBJ1-3; no reliable D call. Trimming shortened V by 0 bases and J by 0 bases, and 9 bases separated the two germline ends. Germline lookup yields CDR1 DFQATT and CDR2 SNEGSKA (reference sequence). The CDR3 spans 15 residues. The CDR3 DNA reads as TGCAGTGCTAGAGATACGGGCAGCTCTGGAAACACCATATATTTT. Protein sequence: CSARDTGSSGNTIYF.

This clonotype was counted at least ten times. J is TRBJ2-1 and V is TRBV5-1, with 12 bases aligning to TRBD2. Germline CDR1 reads SGHRS; CDR2 reads YFSETQ. The CDR3 is 15 amino acids. With V trimmed by 3 bases and J by 4 bases, 2 bases remained unmatched. Here the CDR3 reads CASSWTSGDYNEQFF. CDR3 DNA: TGCGCCAGCAGCTGGACTAGCGGGGATTACAATGAGCAGTTCTTC.

This clonotype was counted many times. The chain couples TRBV10-3 to TRBJ2-3; TRBD2 aligns across 14 bases. Germline V gives CDR1 ENHRY, CDR2 SYGVKD. V gave up 0 bases and J gave up 2 bases; unmatched junction bases: 7. The CDR3 spans 19 residues. CDR3 protein: CAISESARLAGGDTDTQYF. Here the CDR3 DNA reads TGTGCCATCAGTGAGTCGGCCCGACTAGCGGGAGGGGACACAGATACGCAGTATTTT.

This clonotype was seen repeatedly, ten times or more. The V gene is TRBV20-1, the J gene TRBJ2-7; a possible D gene is TRBD1 (5 bases). V dropped 6 bases and J dropped 2 bases, with 14 bases sitting between them. CDR1 is DFQATT, CDR2 SNEGSKA, per germline (reference sequence). This CDR3 has 13 amino acids. The CDR3 DNA is TGCAGTGCCCAAAGGACGGACACCTACGAGCAGTACTTC. It codes for CSAQRTDTYEQYF.

This sequence joins TRBV28 and TRBJ2-5, with D maybe TRBD2 (6 bases). The germline V and J ends were trimmed by 5 bases and 3 bases, with 22 bases remaining between them. Germline lookup yields CDR1 MDHEN and CDR2 SYDVKM. The CDR3 contains 17 residues. In DNA form, the CDR3 reads TGTGCCAGCAGTGCTGATCTCGCCGGGACTTCCGAAGAGACCCAGTACTTC. Its protein is CASSADLAGTSEETQYF.

In its sample, this clonotype was seen a few times. The genes are TRBV9 and TRBJ1-1; D uncertain. Germline-derived CDR1 and CDR2 are SGDLS and YYNGEE. The V gene lost 4 bases and the J gene lost 0 bases, with 4 bases spanning the gap. The CDR3 is 12 amino acids. The CDR3 sequence: CASSRLNTEAFF. The DNA for the CDR3 is TGTGCCAGCAGCCGACTGAACACTGAAGCTTTCTTT.

J is TRBJ2-2 and V is TRBV12-3 or TRBV12-4, with a possible D match to TRBD1 (6 bases). There are 14 residues in the CDR3. Trimming left V 9 bases short and J 1 base short, with 12 bases between. CDR3 region: CASRLTGNTGELFF. For the CDR3, the DNA is TGTGCCAGTCGACTGACAGGGAACACCGGGGAGCTGTTTTTT.

CDR3 in amino acids: CASSERAKETQYF. The CDR3 nucleotides are TGTGCCAGCAGCGAAAGGGCGAAAGAGACCCAGTACTTC. This rearrangement joins TRBV7-9 to TRBJ2-5; D unresolved. Trimming removed 5 bases from V and 3 bases from J, with 10 bases in between. The CDR3 totals 13 residues. From germline, CDR1 is SEHNR and CDR2 FQNEAQ (reference sequence).

At least ten counts were recorded for this clonotype. J is TRBJ1-1 and V is TRBV6-5; TRBD1 aligns across 7 bases. The CDR3 is 13 residues long. The germline V gene encodes CDR1 MNHEY and CDR2 SVGAGI. The CDR3 protein is CATRGQRRTEAFF. The CDR3 DNA follows: TGTGCTACGAGGGGGCAGAGGCGGACTGAAGCTTTCTTT.

This clonotype was seen ten or more times. The chain is built from TRBV10-3 and TRBJ2-7; 8 bases are a match to TRBD1. V shed 10 bases, J shed 3 bases, and the junction held 8 bases outside the gene matches. The CDR3 has 13 residues. CDR1 is ENHRY, CDR2 SYGVKD, per germline. CDR3 DNA: TGTGCCACCCGGACAGGGCGCAACTACGAGCAGTACTTC. Its protein is CATRTGRNYEQYF.

This clonotype was found many times. The chain has TRBV20-1 and TRBJ1-2, with no clear D. Per germline, CDR1 DFQATT and CDR2 SNEGSKA (reference sequence). V was shortened by 5 bases and J by 0 bases, with 10 bases between the two germline ends. The CDR3 totals 13 residues. The CDR3 loop is CSAGEQTNYGYTF. DNA for the CDR3: TGCAGTGCTGGCGAGCAGACTAACTATGGCTACACCTTC.

Ten or more counts support this clonotype. The V and J genes are TRBV29-1 and TRBJ1-1; 8 positions agree with TRBD1. The CDR3 is 11 residues long. Per the germline V gene, CDR1 is SQVTM and CDR2 is ANQGSEA. The V segment lost 7 bases and the J segment 10 bases; nucleotides outside the gene matches: 8. CDR3 nucleotide sequence: TGCAGCGCACAGGGGGGTCACGGAGCTTTCTTT. The encoded protein is CSAQGGHGAFF.